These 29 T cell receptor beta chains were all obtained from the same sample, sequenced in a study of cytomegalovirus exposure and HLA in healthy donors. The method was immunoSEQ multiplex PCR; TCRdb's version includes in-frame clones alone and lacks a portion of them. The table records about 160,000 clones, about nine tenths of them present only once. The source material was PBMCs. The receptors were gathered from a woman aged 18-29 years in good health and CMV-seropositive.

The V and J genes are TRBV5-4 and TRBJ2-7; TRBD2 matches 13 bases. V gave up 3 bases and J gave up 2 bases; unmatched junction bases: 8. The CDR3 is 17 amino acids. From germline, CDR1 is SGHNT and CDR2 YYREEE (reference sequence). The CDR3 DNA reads TGTGCCAGCAGCTCCGGACTAGCGGGAGCGTCCACCTACGAGCAGTACTTC. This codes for CASSSGLAGASTYEQYF.

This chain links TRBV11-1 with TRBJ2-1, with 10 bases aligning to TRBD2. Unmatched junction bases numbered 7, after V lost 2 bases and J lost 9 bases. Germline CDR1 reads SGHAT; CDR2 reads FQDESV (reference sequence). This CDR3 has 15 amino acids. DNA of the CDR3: TGTGCCAGCAGCTTAAAACTAGCGGGGCCCCTTGAGCAGTTCTTC. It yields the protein CASSLKLAGPLEQFF.

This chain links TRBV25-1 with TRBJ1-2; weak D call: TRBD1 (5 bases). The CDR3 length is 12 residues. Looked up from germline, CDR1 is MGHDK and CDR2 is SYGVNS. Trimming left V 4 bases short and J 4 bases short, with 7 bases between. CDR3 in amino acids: CASSGTSYGYTF. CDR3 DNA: TGTGCCAGCAGTGGGACATCCTATGGCTACACCTTC.

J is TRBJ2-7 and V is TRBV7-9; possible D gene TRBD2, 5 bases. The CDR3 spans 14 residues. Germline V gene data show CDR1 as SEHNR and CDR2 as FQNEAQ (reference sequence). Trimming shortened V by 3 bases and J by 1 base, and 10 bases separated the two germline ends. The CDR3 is CASSFAGGSYEQYF. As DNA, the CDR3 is TGTGCCAGCAGCTTTGCGGGTGGATCCTACGAGCAGTACTTC.

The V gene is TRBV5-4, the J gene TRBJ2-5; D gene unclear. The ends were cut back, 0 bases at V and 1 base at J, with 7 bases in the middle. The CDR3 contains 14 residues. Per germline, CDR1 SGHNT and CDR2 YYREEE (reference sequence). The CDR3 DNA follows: TGTGCCAGCAGCTTGGGTCAGATCCAAGAGACCCAGTACTTC. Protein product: CASSLGQIQETQYF.

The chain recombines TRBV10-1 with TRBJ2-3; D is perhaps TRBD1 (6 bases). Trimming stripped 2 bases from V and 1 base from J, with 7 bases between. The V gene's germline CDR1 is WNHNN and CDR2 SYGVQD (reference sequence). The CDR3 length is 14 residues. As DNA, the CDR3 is TGCGCCAGCAGTGAGGCAGGGGGCACAGATACGCAGTATTTT. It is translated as CASSEAGGTDTQYF.

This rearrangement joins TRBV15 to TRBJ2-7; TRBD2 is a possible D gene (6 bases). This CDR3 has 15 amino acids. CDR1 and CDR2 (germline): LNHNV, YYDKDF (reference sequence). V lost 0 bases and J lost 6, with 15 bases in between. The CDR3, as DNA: TGTGCCACCAGCAGAGAGGCGGGACGAATAGGCGAGCAGTACTTC. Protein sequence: CATSREAGRIGEQYF.

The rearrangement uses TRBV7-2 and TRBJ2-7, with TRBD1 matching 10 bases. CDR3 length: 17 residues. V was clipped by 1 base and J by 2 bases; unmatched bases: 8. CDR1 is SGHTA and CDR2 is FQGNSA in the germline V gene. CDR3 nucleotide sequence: TGTGCCAGCAGCTTAGTCCCACCCGGGACAGGGGCCTACGAGCAGTACTTC. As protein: CASSLVPPGTGAYEQYF.

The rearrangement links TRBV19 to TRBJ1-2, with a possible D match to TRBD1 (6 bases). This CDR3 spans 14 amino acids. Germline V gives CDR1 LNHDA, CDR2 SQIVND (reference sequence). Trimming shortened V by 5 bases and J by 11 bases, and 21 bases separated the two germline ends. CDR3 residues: CASSPRGAATSYTF. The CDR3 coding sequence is TGTGCCAGTAGTCCCCGGGGGGCTGCGACATCTTACACCTTC.

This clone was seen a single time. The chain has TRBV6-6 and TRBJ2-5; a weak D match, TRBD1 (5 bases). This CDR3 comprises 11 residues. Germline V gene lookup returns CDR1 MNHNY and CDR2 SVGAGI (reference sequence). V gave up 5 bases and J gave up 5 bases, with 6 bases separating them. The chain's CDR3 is CASSQGETQYF. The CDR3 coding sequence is TGTGCCAGCAGTCAGGGTGAGACCCAGTACTTC.

CDR3 in amino acids: CASSSGVTGYTEAFF. Written as DNA, the CDR3 is TGTGCCAGCAGCTCAGGTGTGACAGGATACACTGAAGCTTTCTTT. This rearrangement joins TRBV7-8 to TRBJ1-1, with D perhaps TRBD1 (6 bases). The germline V gene encodes CDR1 SGHVS and CDR2 FQNEAQ. V dropped 4 bases and J dropped 3 bases, with 15 bases sitting between them. The CDR3 contains 15 residues.

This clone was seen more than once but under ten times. The CDR3 DNA is TGTGCCAGCAGTGTTAGCGGGAGCACCGGGGAGCTGTTTTTT. It is translated as CASSVSGSTGELFF. The chain combines TRBV6-4 with TRBJ2-2, with 9 bases aligning to TRBD2. The V gene's germline CDR1 is MRHNA and CDR2 SNTAGT. CDR3 size: 14 residues. V gave up 4 bases and J gave up 4 bases; unmatched junction bases: 1.

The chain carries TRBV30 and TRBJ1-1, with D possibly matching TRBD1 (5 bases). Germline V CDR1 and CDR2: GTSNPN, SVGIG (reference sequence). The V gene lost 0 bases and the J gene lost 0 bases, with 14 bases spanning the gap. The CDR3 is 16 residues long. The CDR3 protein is CAWSVRGIRVNTEAFF. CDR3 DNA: TGTGCCTGGAGTGTACGGGGGATCAGAGTGAACACTGAAGCTTTCTTT.

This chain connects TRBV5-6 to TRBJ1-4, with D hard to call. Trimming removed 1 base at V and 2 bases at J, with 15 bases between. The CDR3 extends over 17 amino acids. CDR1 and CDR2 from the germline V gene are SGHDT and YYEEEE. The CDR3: CASSLLIWRHTNEKLFF. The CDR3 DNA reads TGTGCCAGCAGCTTGCTGATTTGGAGGCATACTAATGAAAAACTGTTTTTT.

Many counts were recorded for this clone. The CDR3 region has the DNA TGTGCCAGCAGCTTAGGACAGGGTCTAGACAATGAGCAGTTCTTC. Encoded protein: CASSLGQGLDNEQFF. The gene calls are TRBV11-2 and TRBJ2-1, with 7 bases lining up with TRBD1. Germline V gene lookup returns CDR1 SGHAT and CDR2 FQNNGV. This CDR3 has 15 amino acids. V gave up 1 base and J gave up 5 bases; unmatched junction bases: 5.

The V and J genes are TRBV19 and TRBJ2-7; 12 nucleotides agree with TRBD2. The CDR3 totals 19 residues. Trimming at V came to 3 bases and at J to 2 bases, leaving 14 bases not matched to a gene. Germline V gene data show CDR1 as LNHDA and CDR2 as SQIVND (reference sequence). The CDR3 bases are TGTGCCAGTAGTATTCGGGGGCTAGCGGGAGGGCCACGGCCCTACGAGCAGTACTTC. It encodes CASSIRGLAGGPRPYEQYF.

CDR3: CASSQRQGNYGYTF. For the CDR3, the DNA is TGCGCCAGCAGCCAAAGACAGGGTAACTATGGCTACACCTTC. This sequence joins TRBV4-3 and TRBJ1-2, with 7 bases matching TRBD1. The CDR3 has 14 residues. V shed 2 bases, J shed 1 base, and the junction held 1 base outside the gene matches. Germline loops: CDR1 LGHNA, CDR2 YSLEER.

The CDR3 nucleotides are TGTGCCTGGAGTGTAGAGGGCTACGAGCAGTACTTC. This sequence encodes CAWSVEGYEQYF. This chain links TRBV30 with TRBJ2-7, with D possibly TRBD2 on 5 matching bases. The CDR3 runs to 12 residues. Germline assignment: CDR1 GTSNPN and CDR2 SVGIG (reference sequence). Trimming left V 0 bases short and J 3 bases short, with 6 bases between.

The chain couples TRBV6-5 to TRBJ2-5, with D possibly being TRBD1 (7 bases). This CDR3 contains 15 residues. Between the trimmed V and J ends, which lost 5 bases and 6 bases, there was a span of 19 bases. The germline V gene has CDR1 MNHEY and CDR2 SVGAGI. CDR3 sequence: CASSQPNRGGKTQYF. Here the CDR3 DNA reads TGTGCCAGCAGTCAACCAAACAGGGGAGGAAAGACCCAGTACTTC.

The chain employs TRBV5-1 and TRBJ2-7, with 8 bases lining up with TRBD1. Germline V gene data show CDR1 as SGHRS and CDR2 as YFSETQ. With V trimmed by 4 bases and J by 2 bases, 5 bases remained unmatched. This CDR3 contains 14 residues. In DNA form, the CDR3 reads TGCGCCAGCAGCAAGGGACAGGATCCCTACGAGCAGTACTTC. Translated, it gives CASSKGQDPYEQYF.

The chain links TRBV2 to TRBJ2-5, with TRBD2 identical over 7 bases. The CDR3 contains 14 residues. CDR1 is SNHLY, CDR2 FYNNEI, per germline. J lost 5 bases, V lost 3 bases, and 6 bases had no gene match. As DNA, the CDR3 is TGTGCCAGCAGTGAGGGAGGGCTCGGGGAGACCCAGTACTTC. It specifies CASSEGGLGETQYF.

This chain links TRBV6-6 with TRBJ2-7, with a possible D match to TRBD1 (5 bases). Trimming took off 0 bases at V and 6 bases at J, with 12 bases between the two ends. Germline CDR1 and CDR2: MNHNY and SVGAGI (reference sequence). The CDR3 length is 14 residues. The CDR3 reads CASSYSGQAPEQYF. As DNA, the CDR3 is TGTGCCAGCAGTTACTCGGGGCAGGCCCCCGAGCAGTACTTC.

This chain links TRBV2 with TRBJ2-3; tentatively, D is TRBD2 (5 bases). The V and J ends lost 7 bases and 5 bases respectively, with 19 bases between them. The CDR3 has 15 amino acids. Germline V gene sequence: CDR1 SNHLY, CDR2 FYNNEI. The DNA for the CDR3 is TGTGCCAGCACCATTCTAGCTGACCTCAGAGATACGCAGTATTTT. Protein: CASTILADLRDTQYF.

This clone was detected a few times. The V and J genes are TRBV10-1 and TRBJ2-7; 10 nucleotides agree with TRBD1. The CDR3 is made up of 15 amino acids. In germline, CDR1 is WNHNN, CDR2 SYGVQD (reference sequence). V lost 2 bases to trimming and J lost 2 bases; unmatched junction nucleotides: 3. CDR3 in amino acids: CASSEGTGDPYEQYF. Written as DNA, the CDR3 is TGCGCCAGCAGTGAGGGGACAGGGGACCCCTACGAGCAGTACTTC.

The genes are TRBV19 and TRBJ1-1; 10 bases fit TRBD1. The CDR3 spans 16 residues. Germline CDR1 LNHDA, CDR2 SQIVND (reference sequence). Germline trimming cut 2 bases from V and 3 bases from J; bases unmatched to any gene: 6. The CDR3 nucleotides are TGTGCCAGTAGTATAATACCAGGGACAGGGGACACTGAAGCTTTCTTT. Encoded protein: CASSIIPGTGDTEAFF.

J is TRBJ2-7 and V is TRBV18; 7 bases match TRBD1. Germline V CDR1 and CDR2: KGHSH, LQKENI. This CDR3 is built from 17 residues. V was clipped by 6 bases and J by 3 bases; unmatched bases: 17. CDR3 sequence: CASSPRGLKGAFYEQYF. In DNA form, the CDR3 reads TGTGCCAGCTCCCCAAGGGGGCTTAAAGGGGCCTTCTACGAGCAGTACTTC.

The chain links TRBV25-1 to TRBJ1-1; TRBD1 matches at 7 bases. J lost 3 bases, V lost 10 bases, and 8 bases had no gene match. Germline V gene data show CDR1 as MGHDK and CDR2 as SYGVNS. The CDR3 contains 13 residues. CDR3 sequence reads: CATRQGGDTEAFF. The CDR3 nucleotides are TGTGCCACCAGACAGGGAGGGGACACTGAAGCTTTCTTT.

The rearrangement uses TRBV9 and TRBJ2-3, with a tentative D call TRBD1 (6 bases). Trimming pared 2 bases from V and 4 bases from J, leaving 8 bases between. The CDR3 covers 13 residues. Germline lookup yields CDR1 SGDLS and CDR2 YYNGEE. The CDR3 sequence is CASSVGQPDTQYF. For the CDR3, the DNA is TGTGCCAGCAGCGTCGGACAGCCAGATACGCAGTATTTT.

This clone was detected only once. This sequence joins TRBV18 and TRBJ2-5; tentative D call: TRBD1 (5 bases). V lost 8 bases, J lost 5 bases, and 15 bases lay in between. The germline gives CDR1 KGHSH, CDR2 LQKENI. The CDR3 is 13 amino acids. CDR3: CASLTDTEETQYF. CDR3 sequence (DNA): TGTGCCAGCCTCACGGACACCGAGGAGACCCAGTACTTC.